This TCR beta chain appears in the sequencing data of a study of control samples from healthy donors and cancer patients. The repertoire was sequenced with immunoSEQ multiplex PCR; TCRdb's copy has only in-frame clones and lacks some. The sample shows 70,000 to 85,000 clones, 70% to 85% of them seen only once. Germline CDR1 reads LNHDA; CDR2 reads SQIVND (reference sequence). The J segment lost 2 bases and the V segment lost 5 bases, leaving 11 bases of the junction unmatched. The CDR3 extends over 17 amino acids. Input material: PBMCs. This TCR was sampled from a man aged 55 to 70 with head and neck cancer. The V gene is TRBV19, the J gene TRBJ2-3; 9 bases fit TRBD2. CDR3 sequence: CASSLSLLAGTTDTQYF. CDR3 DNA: TGTGCCAGTAGTCTCTCCCTCCTAGCGGGAACCACAGATACGCAGTATTTT.